These 32 T cell receptor beta chains share one sample of origin, sequenced in a study of blood T cell repertoires in COVID-19. The assay was immunoSEQ multiplex PCR, and TCRdb's table has in-frame clones only and misses some. The sample consists of about 200,000 clones, around 86% of them appearing once. The sample comprised peripheral blood. Receptors were obtained from a man aged 40-49 years with acute or convalescent COVID-19.

The rearrangement links TRBV27 to TRBJ2-7; the D is unclear. Trimming removed 2 bases from V and 5 bases from J, with 4 bases in between. The CDR3 runs to 11 residues. CDR1 and CDR2 (germline): MNHEY, SMNVEV (reference sequence). The CDR3 loop is CASSLGHEQYF. CDR3 bases: TGTGCCAGCAGTTTAGGCCACGAGCAGTACTTC.

CDR3 bases: TGTGCCACCAGGCGGACAGGGGCTACCCAAGAGACCCAGTACTTC. This gives the protein CATRRTGATQETQYF. The J gene is TRBJ2-5, the V gene TRBV6-5; 9 positions agree with TRBD1. Germline CDR1 reads MNHEY; CDR2 reads SVGAGI. The V and J ends lost 10 bases and 1 base, in that order; junction bases with no gene match: 10. The CDR3 runs to 15 residues.

CDR3 residues: CAWRIKGLSTDTQYF. Here the CDR3 DNA reads TGTGCCTGGAGGATCAAGGGGCTTTCCACAGATACGCAGTATTTT. The V and J genes are TRBV30 and TRBJ2-3, with a weak D call TRBD1 (5 bases). V was cut by 3 bases and J by 2 bases, with 15 bases left in between. The CDR3 is 15 residues long. The germline V gene has CDR1 GTSNPN and CDR2 SVGIG (reference sequence).

The V gene is TRBV24-1, the J gene TRBJ2-2; D may be TRBD1 (5 bases). The CDR3 consists of 14 residues. The germline gives CDR1 KGHDR, CDR2 SFDVKD. V was pared by 4 bases and J by 7 bases, with 12 bases between. The CDR3 bases are TGTGCCACCAGTGAGCAGGGCGCTTACGGGGAGCTGTTTTTT. Its protein product is CATSEQGAYGELFF.

The rearrangement links TRBV19 to TRBJ1-2; the D is unclear. Per germline, CDR1 LNHDA and CDR2 SQIVND (reference sequence). There are 14 residues in the CDR3. V was clipped by 3 bases and J by 7 bases, with 15 bases between them. The DNA of the CDR3 is TGTGCCAGTAGTATGGCCGACGGGAACCGTGGCTACACCTTC. This encodes CASSMADGNRGYTF.

This clone was seen a single time. The chain joins TRBV5-1 to TRBJ2-1, with D maybe TRBD2 (5 bases). This CDR3 is built from 15 residues. The germline CDR1 and CDR2 sequences are SGHRS and YFSETQ. V was cut by 4 bases and J by 5 bases, with 16 bases left in between. CDR3 protein: CASSLTPGSNNEQFF. The CDR3 coding sequence is TGCGCCAGCAGCCTGACTCCGGGGTCCAACAATGAGCAGTTCTTC.

The chain employs TRBV6-6 and TRBJ2-4, with D possibly being TRBD1 (6 bases). The CDR3 sequence is 17 residues long. Germline CDR1 reads MNHNY; CDR2 reads SVGAGI (reference sequence). With 5 bases removed from V and 1 base from J, the gap between germline ends came to 18 bases. The CDR3 nucleotides are TGTGCCAGCAGTCGCAGAGCTAGGGGGATGGCCAAAAACATTCAGTACTTC. It specifies CASSRRARGMAKNIQYF.

The chain carries TRBV3-1 (or the pseudogene TRBV3-2) and TRBJ1-3, with TRBD1 identical over 7 bases. Trimming cost V 2 bases and J 0 bases; bases outside gene matches: 4. The CDR3 runs 16 residues. Germline V gene data show CDR1 as LGHDT and CDR2 as YNNKEL (reference sequence). CDR3 DNA: TGTGCCAGCAGCCAATACCGGGACAGCTCTGGAAACACCATATATTTT. It yields the protein CASSQYRDSSGNTIYF.

Written as DNA, the CDR3 is TGTGCCAGCAGCCTGGGTCGGGGGATTAACACTGAAGCTTTCTTT. Its protein is CASSLGRGINTEAFF. This chain uses TRBV27 with TRBJ1-1; maybe TRBD1 (5 bases). The CDR3 has 15 amino acids. V gave up 6 bases and J gave up 2 bases, with 16 bases separating them. The V gene's germline CDR1 is MNHEY and CDR2 SMNVEV (reference sequence).

V and J are TRBV27 and TRBJ1-5, with 8 bases matching TRBD1. Per germline, CDR1 MNHEY and CDR2 SMNVEV (reference sequence). The CDR3 length is 17 residues. Unmatched junction bases numbered 9, after V lost 4 bases and J lost 1 base. The CDR3 protein is CASSSQTGVWSNQPQHF. CDR3 bases: TGTGCCAGCAGTTCCCAGACAGGGGTTTGGAGCAATCAGCCCCAGCATTTT.

The chain has TRBV7-2 and TRBJ2-1, with 12 positions matching TRBD2. V was pared by 1 base and J by 5 bases, with 6 bases of the junction left unmatched. Germline loops: CDR1 SGHTA, CDR2 FQGNSA. This CDR3 spans 17 amino acids. Here the CDR3 DNA reads TGTGCCAGCAGCTTAGAGGCGGGACTAGCGGGCCACAATGAGCAGTTCTTC. Translation gives CASSLEAGLAGHNEQFF.

The chain employs TRBV11-2 and TRBJ2-7; the D is unclear. The germline CDR1 and CDR2 sequences are SGHAT and FQNNGV. The CDR3 sequence is 12 residues long. Trimming left V 0 bases short and J 3 bases short, with 3 bases between. The CDR3: CASSLDFYEQYF. The CDR3 DNA is TGTGCCAGCAGCTTAGACTTCTACGAGCAGTACTTC.

Only one count was recorded for this clone. This sequence joins TRBV27 and TRBJ2-5; 7 bases align to TRBD2. The germline CDR1 and CDR2 sequences are MNHEY and SMNVEV (reference sequence). J gave up 4 bases and V 6 bases, and 5 bases lay outside the gene matches. There are 13 residues in the CDR3. The CDR3 DNA reads as TGTGCCAGCAGACGGACTAGAGGAGAGACCCAGTACTTC. Translated: CASRRTRGETQYF.

The rearrangement links TRBV30 to TRBJ2-2; TRBD1 aligns across 10 bases. The CDR3 has 14 amino acids. Germline CDR1 is GTSNPN and CDR2 is SVGIG (reference sequence). The V and J ends lost 5 bases and 1 base, in that order; junction bases with no gene match: 1. The CDR3: CAWDRGLNTGELFF. The CDR3 DNA reads as TGTGCCTGGGACAGGGGGCTGAACACCGGGGAGCTGTTTTTT.

The J gene is TRBJ2-1, the V gene TRBV24-1; no definite D call. The CDR3 consists of 11 residues. Trimming removed 7 bases at V and 6 bases at J, with 6 bases between. CDR1 and CDR2 from the germline V gene are KGHDR and SFDVKD. The CDR3 region has the DNA TGTGCCACCAGCTACAGCAATGAGCAGTTCTTC. It specifies CATSYSNEQFF.

The chain employs TRBV10-1 and TRBJ1-2; unclear D gene. Trimming cost V 3 bases and J 5 bases, with 10 bases left between them. The germline CDR1 and CDR2 sequences are WNHNN and SYGVQD (reference sequence). The CDR3 length is 13 residues. The CDR3 here is CASSDHLPYGYTF. In DNA, the CDR3 is TGCGCCAGCAGTGACCACCTACCTTATGGCTACACCTTC.

The rearrangement joins TRBV30 to TRBJ1-2, with D hard to call. V dropped 5 bases and J dropped 7 bases, with 11 bases sitting between them. Germline V lookup: CDR1 GTSNPN, CDR2 SVGIG (reference sequence). The CDR3 covers 11 residues. The CDR3 coding sequence is TGTGCCTGGCCCTCGGGGATTGGCTACACCTTC. Its translation is CAWPSGIGYTF.

CDR3 nucleotides: TGTGCCACCAGTGACCGGGACAGGGACTATGGCTACACCTTC. It yields the protein CATSDRDRDYGYTF. The chain couples TRBV24-1 to TRBJ1-2; 9 bases agree with TRBD1. Germline assignment: CDR1 KGHDR and CDR2 SFDVKD. V gave up 4 bases and J gave up 3 bases; unmatched junction bases: 2. This CDR3 comprises 14 residues.

This chain connects TRBV6-5 to TRBJ2-3; no clear D. The CDR3 extends over 15 amino acids. CDR1 is MNHEY, CDR2 SVGAGI, per germline. V was cut by 10 bases and J by 1 base, with 18 bases left in between. The CDR3 loop reads CATTLWALGTDTQYF. CDR3 DNA: TGTGCCACCACACTTTGGGCGTTGGGCACAGATACGCAGTATTTT.

The gene calls are TRBV7-9 and TRBJ2-3, with 7 nucleotides matching TRBD2. Looked up from germline, CDR1 is SEHNR and CDR2 is FQNEAQ (reference sequence). The CDR3 contains 12 residues. The trim removed 9 bases at V and 6 bases at J, leaving 6 bases unmatched. In nucleotides, the CDR3 is TGTGCCAGTGTGACTAGCAGGGATACGCAGTATTTT. Translating gives CASVTSRDTQYF.

This clone showed up just a few times. This chain links TRBV19 with TRBJ1-5, with D tentatively TRBD1 (5 bases). The CDR3 covers 17 residues. Between the trimmed V and J ends, which lost 5 bases and 5 bases, there was a span of 22 bases. Germline V gene sequence: CDR1 LNHDA, CDR2 SQIVND (reference sequence). CDR3 coding DNA: TGTGCCAGTAGTGTATCCTTCTCACAGGAAACGTATCAGCCCCAGCATTTT. It translates to CASSVSFSQETYQPQHF.

V gene TRBV27 combines with J gene TRBJ2-7; a weak D match, TRBD1 (5 bases). The V gene lost 9 bases and the J gene lost 4 bases, with 13 bases spanning the gap. Per germline, CDR1 MNHEY and CDR2 SMNVEV (reference sequence). This CDR3 is built from 12 residues. The CDR3 loop is CASLGEGYEQYF. CDR3 DNA sequence: TGTGCCAGTTTAGGGGAAGGGTACGAGCAGTACTTC.

The chain carries TRBV3-1 (or the pseudogene TRBV3-2) and TRBJ1-1; D ambiguous. This CDR3 spans 13 amino acids. Trimming took off 6 bases at V and 1 base at J, with 9 bases between the two ends. Germline values: CDR1 LGHDT, CDR2 YNNKEL (reference sequence). The CDR3 sequence is CASSFRRNTEAFF. The CDR3 bases are TGTGCCAGCAGTTTTAGAAGGAACACTGAAGCTTTCTTT.

The V gene is TRBV6-5, the J gene TRBJ2-1; D is perhaps TRBD1 (6 bases). This CDR3 is 13 amino acids long. CDR1 is MNHEY, CDR2 SVGAGI, per germline. Deletions cut 1 base from V and 9 bases from J, with 10 bases between. The CDR3 bases are TGTGCCAGCAGTTACTTCCAGGGGATTGAGCAGTTCTTC. Protein: CASSYFQGIEQFF.

This chain uses TRBV23-1 with TRBJ2-3; 7 nucleotides align to TRBD1. TRBV23-1 is an ORF for which the function is uncertain. There are 17 residues in the CDR3. V gave up 3 bases and J gave up 0 bases; unmatched junction bases: 9. CDR3 sequence: CASSQNGTVASTDTQYF. The CDR3 bases are TGCGCCAGCAGTCAGAACGGGACAGTCGCTAGCACAGATACGCAGTATTTT.

CDR3 sequence (DNA): TGTGCCAGCAGAGTTGTTACTAGCGGAAACTACGAGCAGTACTTC. Protein sequence: CASRVVTSGNYEQYF. The chain recombines TRBV28 with TRBJ2-7; 8 positions agree with TRBD2. There are 15 residues in the CDR3. Per germline, CDR1 MDHEN and CDR2 SYDVKM. Trimming cost V 6 bases and J 3 bases; bases outside gene matches: 10.

The genes are TRBV28 and TRBJ1-5; 11 bases match TRBD1. J was trimmed by 5 bases and V by 3 bases; bases with no gene match: 6. CDR1 MDHEN and CDR2 SYDVKM come from the germline V gene. This CDR3 has 16 amino acids. The CDR3 loop reads CASSFPGQGDYQPQHF. The CDR3 DNA sequence: TGTGCCAGCAGTTTCCCGGGACAGGGGGATTATCAGCCCCAGCATTTT.

In nucleotides, the CDR3 is TGCGCCAGCAGCCAGAGCGGGGAAGTTAACAACAATGAGCAGTTCTTC. Its translation is CASSQSGEVNNNEQFF. The V gene is TRBV5-1, the J gene TRBJ2-1; TRBD2 matches 7 bases. This CDR3 is built from 16 residues. V was clipped by 4 bases and J by 5 bases; unmatched bases: 12. Germline V gene data show CDR1 as SGHRS and CDR2 as YFSETQ.

The CDR3 bases are TGTGCCAGCAGTGTGGGAGACAGGTCCCACGAGCAGTACTTC. Its translation: CASSVGDRSHEQYF. V gene TRBV28 combines with J gene TRBJ2-7; possible D gene TRBD1, 6 bases. Trimming shortened V by 5 bases and J by 5 bases, and 16 bases separated the two germline ends. The CDR3 runs to 14 residues. Looked up from germline, CDR1 is MDHEN and CDR2 is SYDVKM.

This chain links TRBV7-2 with TRBJ1-6, with 9 bases that match TRBD1. The CDR3 covers 18 residues. J was trimmed by 9 bases and V by 5 bases; bases with no gene match: 17. Germline V CDR1 and CDR2: SGHTA, FQGNSA. CDR3 residues: CASSTVPGQGSGGSPLHF. CDR3 nucleotide sequence: TGTGCCAGCAGCACTGTCCCGGGACAGGGTTCGGGGGGTTCACCCCTCCACTTT.

The chain has TRBV29-1 and TRBJ2-1, with 9 bases lining up with TRBD2. V shed 6 bases and J 9 bases; nucleotides not matched to a gene: 18. This CDR3 region has 16 residues. The V gene's germline CDR1 is SQVTM and CDR2 ANQGSEA. The DNA for the CDR3 is TGCAGCGTCGCTCCTACTAGCGGGTCGGTTCAGAGTGAGCAGTTCTTC. The encoded protein is CSVAPTSGSVQSEQFF.

This clone was detected only once. The J gene is TRBJ2-3, the V gene TRBV7-2; TRBD2 aligns across 10 bases. V lost 5 bases to trimming and J lost 5 bases; unmatched junction nucleotides: 4. This CDR3 has 14 residues. CDR1 is SGHTA, CDR2 FQGNSA, per germline. CDR3 in DNA: TGTGCCAGCAGCCCAAGGACTAGCGGAGATACGCAGTATTTT. This sequence encodes CASSPRTSGDTQYF.